The rows below give T cell receptor beta chains drawn from one sample of a study of T cells after yellow fever vaccination. TCRdb called the 5' RACE reads again in MiXCR, with one record for every CDR3 protein. Of some 560,000 distinct CDR3 sequences in the sample, 15% to 20% were seen once. The specimen was PBMCs, collected 15 days after the yellow fever booster vaccination. These receptors originate from a man aged 25 to 40 who received the YFV17D yellow fever vaccine. The CDR3 runs from the conserved cysteine through the conserved F or W. A D gene is named only where the DNA matches it firmly. Clone sizes are given selectively: once, few, many, or a class where the clone is expanded.

d_gene: TRBD2; len: 14; abundance: few; j_gene: TRBJ2-3; v_gene: TRBV20-1; CDR3nt: TGCAGTGCTAGACCGGGACTAGAGACAGATACGCAGTATTTT; CDR3aa: CSARPGLETDTQYF
d_gene: .; len: 14; abundance: few; j_gene: TRBJ1-1; v_gene: TRBV7-6; CDR3nt: TGTGCCAGCAGCTTGAGGACTCACGGGACTGAAGCTTTCTTT; CDR3aa: CASSLRTHGTEAFF
d_gene: .; len: 14; abundance: few; j_gene: TRBJ1-5; v_gene: TRBV10-3; CDR3nt: TGTGCCATCAGTGACGGGTCGTCTGATCAGCCCCAGCATTTT; CDR3aa: CAISDGSSDQPQHF
d_gene: TRBD2; len: 12; abundance: many; j_gene: TRBJ2-1; v_gene: TRBV30; CDR3nt: TGTGCCTCCCAGCGGGAGCGCGGGGAGCAGTTCTTC; CDR3aa: CASQRERGEQFF
d_gene: .; len: 14; abundance: .; j_gene: TRBJ2-7; v_gene: TRBV12-3/TRBV12-4; CDR3nt: TGTGCCAGCAGCCCCGGGACCGAGCCCTACGAGCAGTACTTC; CDR3aa: CASSPGTEPYEQYF
d_gene: .; len: 14; abundance: .; j_gene: TRBJ2-7; v_gene: TRBV1; CDR3nt: TGCACCAGCAGCCTCCAGCGGGAGAACAACGAGCAGTACTTC; CDR3aa: CTSSLQRENNEQYF
d_gene: TRBD1; len: 15; abundance: few; j_gene: TRBJ2-1; v_gene: TRBV7-8; CDR3nt: TGTGCCAGCAGCTTAGCCGTCAGGACAGGGAATGAGCAGTTCTTC; CDR3aa: CASSLAVRTGNEQFF
d_gene: .; len: 15; abundance: .; j_gene: TRBJ1-5; v_gene: TRBV7-2; CDR3nt: TGTGCCAGCAGCCCATACGGAGGAGGGGGGGAGCCCCAGCATTTT; CDR3aa: CASSPYGGGGEPQHF
d_gene: .; len: 13; abundance: few; j_gene: TRBJ2-4; v_gene: TRBV7-2; CDR3nt: TGTGCCAGCAGACCCGGGACGGAAAACATTCAGTACTTC; CDR3aa: CASRPGTENIQYF
d_gene: TRBD2; len: 14; abundance: .; j_gene: TRBJ2-7; v_gene: TRBV20-1; CDR3nt: TGCAGTGCCGAAAGCGGGATACTTCCTTACGAGCAGTACTTC; CDR3aa: CSAESGILPYEQYF
d_gene: .; len: 12; abundance: few; j_gene: TRBJ1-1; v_gene: TRBV7-9; CDR3nt: TGTGCCAGCAGCTTATCGGCGGCTGAAGCTTTCTTT; CDR3aa: CASSLSAAEAFF
d_gene: TRBD1; len: 15; abundance: .; j_gene: TRBJ2-7; v_gene: TRBV7-2; CDR3nt: TGTGCCAGCAGCTTTTCGCCGGGGACAGTTTACGAGCAGTACTTC; CDR3aa: CASSFSPGTVYEQYF
d_gene: TRBD2; len: 17; abundance: .; j_gene: TRBJ2-3; v_gene: TRBV4-3; CDR3nt: TGCGCCAGCAGCCAAGAACTAGCGGGAGGGCCGGTAGATACGCAGTATTTT; CDR3aa: CASSQELAGGPVDTQYF
d_gene: .; len: 14; abundance: .; j_gene: TRBJ2-4; v_gene: TRBV21-1; CDR3nt: TGTGCCAGCAGCGAAAACCTGTCGGTGCTAATTCAGTACTTC; CDR3aa: CASSENLSVLIQYF
d_gene: .; len: 15; abundance: .; j_gene: TRBJ2-6; v_gene: TRBV6-2/TRBV6-3; CDR3nt: TGTGCCAGCAGTTTCGGAACCTCTGGGGCCAACGTCCTGACTTTC; CDR3aa: CASSFGTSGANVLTF
d_gene: .; len: 14; abundance: .; j_gene: TRBJ2-2; v_gene: TRBV7-7; CDR3nt: TGTGCTAGCAGCTCCAGAGCTGGCACCGGGGAGCTGTTTTTT; CDR3aa: CASSSRAGTGELFF
d_gene: TRBD2; len: 10; abundance: .; j_gene: TRBJ2-5; v_gene: TRBV4-3; CDR3nt: TGCGCCAGCAGCCGCGGGGGGAAGTACTTC; CDR3aa: CASSRGGKYF
d_gene: .; len: 14; abundance: once; j_gene: TRBJ2-3; v_gene: TRBV7-3; CDR3nt: TGTGCCAGCAGCTCGTGGGACAGCACAGATACGCAGTATTTT; CDR3aa: CASSSWDSTDTQYF
d_gene: TRBD1; len: 13; abundance: .; j_gene: TRBJ2-1; v_gene: TRBV7-2; CDR3nt: TGTGCCAGCAGCTCCCGGAAGGGACAGGGGTGCTTCTTC; CDR3aa: CASSSRKGQGCFF
d_gene: TRBD2; len: 16; abundance: .; j_gene: TRBJ2-2; v_gene: TRBV20-1; CDR3nt: TGCAGTGAGGTCCTTGGTGGCGGGAGAGTTGCCGGGGAGCTGTTTTTT; CDR3aa: CSEVLGGGRVAGELFF
d_gene: .; len: 15; abundance: .; j_gene: TRBJ2-5; v_gene: TRBV10-1; CDR3nt: TGCGCCAGCAATCCGGACAGGAGGGTTAGGGTGACCCAGTACTTC; CDR3aa: CASNPDRRVRVTQYF
d_gene: TRBD1; len: 15; abundance: .; j_gene: TRBJ2-1; v_gene: TRBV10-2; CDR3nt: TGCGCCAGCAGTGAGCGGAGGGACAGGGGCTCTTCGCAGTTCTTC; CDR3aa: CASSERRDRGSSQFF
d_gene: .; len: 12; abundance: few; j_gene: TRBJ2-2; v_gene: TRBV5-1; CDR3nt: TGCGCCAGCACGAGGGAGACCGGGGAGCTGTTTTTT; CDR3aa: CASTRETGELFF
d_gene: TRBD1; len: 13; abundance: .; j_gene: TRBJ1-5; v_gene: TRBV7-2; CDR3nt: TGTGCCAGCAGCTCGACAGGGGACCAGCCCCAGCATTTT; CDR3aa: CASSSTGDQPQHF
d_gene: TRBD2; len: 16; abundance: .; j_gene: TRBJ2-3; v_gene: TRBV6-5; CDR3nt: TGTGCCAGCAGTTACTCGAACCTAGCGGGAGAGGATACGCAGTATTTT; CDR3aa: CASSYSNLAGEDTQYF
d_gene: .; len: 14; abundance: .; j_gene: TRBJ2-1; v_gene: TRBV20-1; CDR3nt: TGCAGTGCCTCCGGGCCCTTCGGAATGAATGAGCAGTTCTTC; CDR3aa: CSASGPFGMNEQFF
d_gene: .; len: 15; abundance: .; j_gene: TRBJ2-1; v_gene: TRBV3-1; CDR3nt: TGTGCCAGCAGCCAAGGGTGGCAGGTTTACAATGAGCAGTTCTTC; CDR3aa: CASSQGWQVYNEQFF
d_gene: .; len: 15; abundance: few; j_gene: TRBJ2-5; v_gene: TRBV3-1; CDR3nt: TGTGCCAGCAGCCAAGAACTGAGGGGGCAAGAGACCCAGTACTTC; CDR3aa: CASSQELRGQETQYF
d_gene: .; len: 13; abundance: .; j_gene: TRBJ1-1; v_gene: TRBV5-6; CDR3nt: TGTGCCAGCTCGATAAGGTCGGGTACTGAAGCTTTCTTT; CDR3aa: CASSIRSGTEAFF